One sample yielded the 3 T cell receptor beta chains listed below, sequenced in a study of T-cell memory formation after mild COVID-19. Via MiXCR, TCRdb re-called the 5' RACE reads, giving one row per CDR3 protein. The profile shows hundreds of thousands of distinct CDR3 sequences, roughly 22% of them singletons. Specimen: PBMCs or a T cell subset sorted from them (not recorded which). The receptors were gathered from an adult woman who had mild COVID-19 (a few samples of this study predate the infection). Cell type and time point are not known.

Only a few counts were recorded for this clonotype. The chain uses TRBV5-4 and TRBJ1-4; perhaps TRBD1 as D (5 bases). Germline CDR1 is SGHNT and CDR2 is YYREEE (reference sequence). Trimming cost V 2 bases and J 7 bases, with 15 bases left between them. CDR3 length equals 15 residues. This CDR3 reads CASSFRTPAGEKLFF. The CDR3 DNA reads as TGTGCCAGCAGCTTCCGGACACCCGCGGGTGAAAAACTGTTTTTT. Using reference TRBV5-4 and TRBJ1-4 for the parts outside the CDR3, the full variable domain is ETGVTQSPTHLIKTRGQQVTLRCSSQSGHNTVSWYQQALGQGPQFIFQYYREEENGRGNFPPRFSGLQFPNYSSELNVNALELDDSALYLCASSFRTPAGEKLFFGSGTQLSVL.

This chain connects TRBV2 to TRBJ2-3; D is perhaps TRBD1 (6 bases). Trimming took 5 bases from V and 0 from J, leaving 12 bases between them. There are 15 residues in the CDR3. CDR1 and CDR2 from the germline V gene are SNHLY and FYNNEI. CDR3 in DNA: TGTGCCAGCAGTAACCAGGGGTCTAGCACAGATACGCAGTATTTT. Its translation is CASSNQGSSTDTQYF.

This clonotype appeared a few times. The CDR3 sequence is CASSVGGADTQYF. The CDR3 bases are TGTGCCAGCAGCGTCGGGGGCGCAGATACGCAGTATTTT. The chain combines TRBV9 with TRBJ2-3, with D perhaps TRBD1 or TRBD2 (6 bases each). V shed 2 bases and J shed 4 bases, with 8 bases lying between them. This CDR3 has 13 residues. In germline, CDR1 is SGDLS, CDR2 YYNGEE. Using reference TRBV9 and TRBJ2-3 for the parts outside the CDR3, the full variable domain is DSGVTQTPKHLITATGQRVTLRCSPRSGDLSVYWYQQSLDQGLQFLIQYYNGEERAKGNILERFSAQQFPDLHSELNLSSLELGDSALYFCASSVGGADTQYFGPGTRLTVL.